The 9 T cell receptor beta chains below come from one sample, sequenced in a study of early T cells in non-severe SARS-CoV-2 infection. In TCRdb, the 5' RACE reads were re-called with MiXCR into one record per CDR3 protein. The sample lists approximately 80,000 distinct CDR3 sequences, approximately 10% occurring once. The sequencing used whole blood, collected at baseline. Receptors originate from an adult who was a healthcare worker with PCR-confirmed SARS-CoV-2 infection or an uninfected control (not recorded which).

V is TRBV12-5 and J is TRBJ2-5; D is unresolved. Per germline, CDR1 LGHNT and CDR2 FRNRAP. The CDR3 extends over 12 amino acids. Trimming took 0 bases from V and 8 from J, leaving 7 bases between them. The CDR3 sequence: CASGLVPDTQYF. As DNA, the CDR3 is TGTGCTAGTGGTTTGGTCCCAGATACCCAGTACTTC. The full variable domain, its missing parts supplied by reference TRBV12-5 and TRBJ2-5, is DARVTQTPRHKVTEMGQEVTMRCQPILGHNTVFWYRQTMMQGLELLAYFRNRAPLDDSGMPKDRFSAEMPDATLATLKIQPSEPRDSAVYFCASGLVPDTQYFGPGTRLLVL.

This clonotype was detected a few times. The J gene is TRBJ1-2, the V gene TRBV7-9; D unclear. The length of the CDR3 is 13 residues. Trimming stripped 2 bases from V and 7 bases from J, with 11 bases between. From germline, CDR1 is SEHNR and CDR2 FQNEAQ (reference sequence). CDR3 amino acids: CASSLPGEAGYTF. CDR3 in DNA: TGTGCCAGCAGCTTACCGGGAGAAGCTGGCTACACCTTC.

The chain recombines TRBV11-1 with TRBJ1-4; 7 bases match TRBD1. Trimming at V came to 8 bases and at J to 2 bases, leaving 20 bases not matched to a gene. The CDR3 extends over 19 amino acids. The germline CDR1 and CDR2 sequences are SGHAT and FQDESV (reference sequence). The CDR3 sequence: CASRALPALPGQTNEKLFF. In DNA form, the CDR3 reads TGTGCCAGCCGCGCCCTTCCAGCCTTACCGGGACAGACTAATGAAAAACTGTTTTTT. Full variable domain (outside the CDR3, taken from reference TRBV11-1 and TRBJ1-4): EAEVAQSPRYKITEKSQAVAFWCDPISGHATLYWYRQILGQGPELLVQFQDESVVDDSQLPKDRFSAERLKGVDSTLKIQPAELGDSAMYLCASRALPALPGQTNEKLFFGSGTQLSVL.

V usage is TRBV13 and J usage is TRBJ1-1; perhaps TRBD1 as D (5 bases). CDR1 and CDR2 (germline): PRHDT, FYEKMQ (reference sequence). This CDR3 spans 15 amino acids. The ends were cut back, 2 bases at V and 3 bases at J, with 13 bases in the middle. The CDR3 DNA reads as TGTGCCAGCAGCTTACGGGGGAGTAGTCACACTGAAGCTTTCTTT. This codes for CASSLRGSSHTEAFF. The full variable domain, completed using reference TRBV13 and TRBJ1-1, is AAGVIQSPRHLIKEKRETATLKCYPIPRHDTVYWYQQGPGQDPQFLISFYEKMQSDKGSIPDRFSAQQFSDYHSELNMSSLELGDSALYFCASSLRGSSHTEAFFGQGTRLTVV.

This clonotype was seen a few times. V is TRBV6-2 or TRBV6-3 and J is TRBJ1-1; D not certain. The V end lost 6 bases, the J end lost 0 bases, and 14 bases lay between the germline ends. The CDR3 covers 15 residues. Germline V gives CDR1 MNHEY, CDR2 SVGEGT. The CDR3 nucleotides are TGTGCCAGCAGGCGGCAAAATGGGATGAACACTGAAGCTTTCTTT. It translates to CASRRQNGMNTEAFF.

The rearrangement links TRBV5-1 to TRBJ1-1, with a weak D call TRBD1 (6 bases). Trimming removed 5 bases at V and 8 bases at J, with 10 bases between. There are 11 residues in the CDR3. CDR1 SGHRS and CDR2 YFSETQ come from the germline V gene. This CDR3 reads CASRSGQEAFF. CDR3 in DNA: TGCGCCAGCAGATCCGGACAGGAAGCTTTCTTT.

The CDR3 sequence: CASSLEGGTEAFF. CDR3 nucleotide sequence: TGTGCCAGCAGTTTAGAAGGGGGGACTGAAGCTTTCTTT. The chain employs TRBV12-3 or TRBV12-4 and TRBJ1-1; D possibly corresponds to TRBD1 (6 bases). The V gene lost 1 base and the J gene lost 5 bases, with 8 bases spanning the gap. The CDR3 covers 13 residues.

The chain combines TRBV19 with TRBJ1-5; D perhaps matches TRBD1 (5 bases). CDR1 is LNHDA and CDR2 is SQIVND in the germline V gene (reference sequence). V lost 5 bases to trimming and J lost 7 bases, with 12 bases between them. This CDR3 contains 13 residues. CDR3 nucleotides: TGTGCCAGTAGTGTCCAGGGTCCCCAGCCCCAGCATTTT. Its protein product is CASSVQGPQPQHF.

The chain employs TRBV19 and TRBJ1-1, with D tentatively TRBD1 (5 bases). V lost 5 bases to trimming and J lost 6 bases, with 13 bases between them. Germline-derived CDR1 and CDR2 are LNHDA and SQIVND (reference sequence). This CDR3 spans 13 amino acids. The CDR3 nucleotides are TGTGCCAGTAGTCACGCGGGGACCGCTGAAGCTTTCTTT. It yields the protein CASSHAGTAEAFF. Looking up the rest from reference TRBV19 and TRBJ1-1 gives the full variable domain: DGGITQSPKYLFRKEGQNVTLSCEQNLNHDAMYWYRQDPGQGLRLIYYSQIVNDFQKGDIAEGYSVSREKKESFPLTVTSAQKNPTAFYLCASSHAGTAEAFFGQGTRLTVV.